The next 25 T cell receptor beta chains were all read from a single sample in a study of T cells after yellow fever vaccination. TCRdb fed the 5' RACE reads into MiXCR, producing one record per CDR3 protein. The table records roughly 170,000 distinct CDR3 sequences, roughly a tenth of them present only once. Material: CD8+ T cells sorted from PBMCs, obtained 45 days after the yellow fever booster vaccination. Every receptor here comes from a man aged 18-30 years who received the YFV17D yellow fever vaccine.

This chain links TRBV7-9 with TRBJ2-7; D perhaps matches TRBD1 (6 bases). The germline V gene has CDR1 SEHNR and CDR2 FQNEAQ (reference sequence). This CDR3 region has 13 residues. V lost 7 bases, J lost 4 bases, and 14 bases lay in between. CDR3 sequence reads: CASTAGDRYEQYF. The DNA for the CDR3 is TGTGCCAGCACCGCAGGGGACCGGTACGAGCAGTACTTC.

This clonotype was counted many times. The chain is built from TRBV20-1 and TRBJ2-3, with a tentative D call TRBD1 (6 bases). Deletions cut 3 bases from V and 2 bases from J, with 15 bases between. CDR3 length: 15 residues. Germline V CDR1 and CDR2: DFQATT, SNEGSKA (reference sequence). This CDR3 reads CSASPTRDNTDTQYF. DNA of the CDR3: TGCAGTGCTAGCCCAACTCGGGACAACACAGATACGCAGTATTTT.

CDR3 nucleotide sequence: TGTGCCAGCATTGGGACAGGGGGCAACTACGAGCAGTACGTC. Residues: CASIGTGGNYEQYV. The chain uses TRBV6-1 and TRBJ2-7, with TRBD1 matching over 12 bases. The CDR3 extends over 14 amino acids. Germline-derived CDR1 and CDR2 are MNHNS and SASEGT. V trimming: 7 bases; J trimming: 3 bases; junction bases outside the gene matches: 4.

This clonotype was counted between two and nine times. Here the CDR3 reads CASSTRRTYMNTEAFF. The CDR3 nucleotides are TGTGCCAGCAGCACTAGGCGGACGTACATGAACACTGAAGCTTTCTTT. The chain uses TRBV7-9 and TRBJ1-1; no clear D gene. Germline V gene data show CDR1 as SEHNR and CDR2 as FQNEAQ (reference sequence). Trimming pared 5 bases from V and 0 bases from J, leaving 16 bases between. The CDR3 sequence is 16 residues long.

This chain uses TRBV5-6 with TRBJ1-2, with D hard to call. V was clipped by 2 bases and J by 8 bases, with 10 bases between them. Germline CDR1 is SGHDT and CDR2 is YYEEEE. This CDR3 spans 12 amino acids. The CDR3 region is CASSFWGNGYTF. CDR3 DNA sequence: TGTGCCAGCAGCTTCTGGGGAAACGGCTACACCTTC.

This clonotype was seen more than once but under ten times. The V gene is TRBV4-2, the J gene TRBJ1-1, with no clear D. The CDR3 is made up of 13 amino acids. Germline V gene data show CDR1 as LGHNA and CDR2 as YNFKEQ. Trimming took 4 bases from V and 3 from J, leaving 9 bases between them. The chain's CDR3 is CASSLGGHTEAFF. CDR3 coding DNA: TGTGCCAGCAGCCTAGGAGGTCACACTGAAGCTTTCTTT.

There are many counts of this clonotype. This rearrangement joins TRBV5-1 to TRBJ1-1; D not certain. The CDR3 totals 15 residues. Germline assignment: CDR1 SGHRS and CDR2 YFSETQ. Trimming took off 5 bases at V and 5 bases at J, with 19 bases between the two ends. The CDR3 bases are TGCGCCAGCAGACCCATAGGGAGGAGTCAAACTGAAGCTTTCTTT. The encoded protein is CASRPIGRSQTEAFF.

This clonotype was seen a handful of times. V and J are TRBV12-3 or TRBV12-4 and TRBJ2-3, with 9 bases that match TRBD2. This CDR3 comprises 17 residues. J lost 5 bases, V lost 6 bases, and 15 bases had no gene match. The CDR3 region is CASRPGLAGIRKDTQYF. CDR3 DNA: TGTGCCAGCAGACCAGGGCTAGCGGGGATCCGGAAAGATACGCAGTATTTT.

This clonotype has more than one count but fewer than ten. J is TRBJ1-1 and V is TRBV13; D gene ambiguous. Germline loops: CDR1 PRHDT, CDR2 FYEKMQ (reference sequence). V shed 5 bases and J shed 5 bases, with 12 bases lying between them. This CDR3 has 13 amino acids. The chain's CDR3 is CASSPAPWTEAFF. Written as DNA, the CDR3 is TGTGCCAGCAGCCCAGCCCCATGGACTGAAGCTTTCTTT.

This clonotype was observed a handful of times. This sequence joins TRBV28 and TRBJ2-3; TRBD1 matches at 7 bases. Germline V gene data show CDR1 as MDHEN and CDR2 as SYDVKM. The CDR3 runs 14 residues. V gave up 6 bases and J gave up 4 bases; unmatched junction bases: 7. The DNA for the CDR3 is TGTGCCAGCAGATCGACAGGGACCTCAGATACGCAGTATTTT. Translating gives CASRSTGTSDTQYF.

This clonotype has a handful of counts. V and J are TRBV27 and TRBJ2-3; a weak D match, TRBD1 (5 bases). The V gene's germline CDR1 is MNHEY and CDR2 SMNVEV (reference sequence). V was clipped by 1 base and J by 4 bases, with 6 bases between them. The CDR3 consists of 13 residues. The CDR3 loop reads CASSLWTSDTQYF. The CDR3 DNA reads as TGTGCCAGCAGTTTATGGACATCAGATACGCAGTATTTT.

Comments on this clonotype: A read error may produce the germline difference seen at one junction end. The rearrangement uses TRBV20-1 and TRBJ2-1; possibly TRBD1 or TRBD2 for D (7 bases each). Per the germline V gene, CDR1 is DFQATT and CDR2 is SNEGSKA (reference sequence). The CDR3 spans 15 residues. The CDR3 DNA sequence: TGCAGTGCTAGAGCAGGGGGGGGTCAGCCACCCAATCTAATCTTC. Translating it yields CSARAGGGQPPNLIF.

The chain has TRBV6-5 and TRBJ1-2; D not certain. V gave up 0 bases and J gave up 7 bases, with 15 bases separating them. Germline CDR1 is MNHEY and CDR2 is SVGAGI. The CDR3 covers 15 residues. The CDR3 DNA is TGTGCCAGCAGTTACTCGGGCATATCGGGGATTGGCTACACCTTC. Translation gives CASSYSGISGIGYTF.

A few counts support this clonotype. The chain uses TRBV5-5 and TRBJ2-2; D uncertain. The CDR3 runs 16 residues. V lost 2 bases, J lost 0 bases, and 11 bases lay in between. From germline, CDR1 is SGHKS and CDR2 YYEKEE (reference sequence). The CDR3 DNA is TGTGCCAGCAGCTTATCAGGCCCTCCGAACACCGGGGAGCTGTTTTTT. It is translated as CASSLSGPPNTGELFF.

This clonotype has a handful of counts. The rearrangement uses TRBV4-1 and TRBJ2-3; either TRBD1 or TRBD2 may fit D (5 bases each). The ends were cut back, 2 bases at V and 5 bases at J, with 14 bases in the middle. This CDR3 is 15 amino acids long. From germline, CDR1 is MGHRA and CDR2 YSYEKL. This CDR3 is CASSQTLGDEDTQYF. The CDR3 DNA reads TGCGCCAGCAGCCAAACACTAGGGGACGAAGATACGCAGTATTTT.

This clonotype occurred many times. V is TRBV13 and J is TRBJ2-3; 13 positions match TRBD2. The CDR3 is 17 amino acids. Germline V lookup: CDR1 PRHDT, CDR2 FYEKMQ (reference sequence). Unmatched junction bases numbered 8, after V lost 3 bases and J lost 5 bases. CDR3 DNA sequence: TGTGCCAGCAGCTTCCCACTAGCGGGGGGGCCGAAAGATACGCAGTATTTT. It translates to CASSFPLAGGPKDTQYF.

The chain employs TRBV29-1 and TRBJ1-2; D might be TRBD1 (6 bases). Trimming shortened V by 6 bases and J by 4 bases, and 21 bases separated the two germline ends. Germline CDR1 is SQVTM and CDR2 is ANQGSEA. This CDR3 is built from 15 residues. The CDR3 region has the DNA TGCAGCGTGGAACGGGGCAGGGGCCACGTCTATGGCTACACCTTC. Residues: CSVERGRGHVYGYTF.

The chain employs TRBV7-9 and TRBJ1-3; a possible D gene is TRBD1 (5 bases). The CDR3 has 15 residues. CDR1 is SEHNR and CDR2 is FQNEAQ in the germline V gene (reference sequence). The V and J ends lost 3 bases and 0 bases respectively, with 9 bases between them. The DNA for the CDR3 is TGTGCCAGCAGCTTGAATGGACACTCTGGAAACACCATATATTTT. Its translation is CASSLNGHSGNTIYF.

In its sample, this clonotype was seen a few times. The J gene is TRBJ2-7, the V gene TRBV4-1; D uncertain. The V end lost 2 bases, the J end lost 2 bases, and 10 bases lay between the germline ends. CDR3 size: 14 residues. CDR1 and CDR2 (germline): MGHRA, YSYEKL. The CDR3, as DNA: TGCGCCAGCAGCCAACAGGCGATAACCTACGAGCAGTACTTC. Encoded protein: CASSQQAITYEQYF.

A few counts support this clonotype. The gene calls are TRBV19 and TRBJ2-1; D is possibly TRBD1 (6 bases). Germline V CDR1 and CDR2: LNHDA, SQIVND (reference sequence). Trimming removed 2 bases at V and 9 bases at J, with 26 bases between. This CDR3 region has 18 residues. Written as DNA, the CDR3 is TGTGCCAGTAGTATACCGATACATTCAGGGACACCAGGGCTTGAGCAGTTCTTC. Its translation is CASSIPIHSGTPGLEQFF.

This CDR3 reads CASSSVGVPYEQYF. DNA of the CDR3: TGTGCCAGCAGTTCGGTGGGTGTTCCCTACGAGCAGTACTTC. The J gene is TRBJ2-7, the V gene TRBV7-9; D uncertain. The CDR3 totals 14 residues. Germline CDR1 reads SEHNR; CDR2 reads FQNEAQ (reference sequence). V was shortened by 6 bases and J by 2 bases, with 14 bases between the two germline ends.

The chain combines TRBV4-3 with TRBJ2-2; D not resolved. Germline values: CDR1 LGHNA, CDR2 YSLEER. The V gene lost 1 base and the J gene lost 0 bases, with 15 bases spanning the gap. The CDR3 loop spans 18 amino acids. The CDR3, as DNA: TGCGCCAGCAGCCAAGCCATCGCACTCAATACGAACACCGGGGAGCTGTTTTTT. Its protein is CASSQAIALNTNTGELFF.

This chain uses TRBV19 with TRBJ1-5; tentatively, D is TRBD1 (6 bases). CDR1 LNHDA and CDR2 SQIVND come from the germline V gene (reference sequence). The CDR3 has 15 amino acids. The V end lost 5 bases, the J end lost 6 bases, and 17 bases lay between the germline ends. This CDR3 reads CASSAADRSSQPQHF. CDR3 coding DNA: TGTGCCAGTAGTGCCGCCGACAGGTCCAGTCAGCCCCAGCATTTT.

A few counts support this clonotype. V and J are TRBV9 and TRBJ1-2; 9 bases are a match to TRBD1. The CDR3 is 16 amino acids. Germline-derived CDR1 and CDR2 are SGDLS and YYNGEE. Unmatched junction bases numbered 11, after V lost 3 bases and J lost 5 bases. CDR3 protein: CASSDQHTDRGYGYTF. The CDR3 DNA reads TGTGCCAGCAGCGACCAACACACGGACAGGGGTTATGGCTACACCTTC.

The V and J genes are TRBV4-1 and TRBJ2-2, with 7 bases aligning to TRBD2. The CDR3 is made up of 18 amino acids. Unmatched junction bases numbered 7, after V lost 0 bases and J lost 0 bases. Germline CDR1 is MGHRA and CDR2 is YSYEKL. CDR3 sequence: CASSQETPGTTNTGELFF. The CDR3 DNA sequence: TGCGCCAGCAGCCAAGAGACCCCCGGGACTACGAACACCGGGGAGCTGTTTTTT.